This TCR beta chain emerged from a study of T cells after yellow fever vaccination. Study-wide findings and caveats: Contaminants from the bulk population, in the form of abundant clonotypes, could be found in FACS-sorted repertoires.

A process of 5'RACE template switching, which added a universal primer site and UMIs, was used to make TCR cDNA. Each CDR3 protein is one row after TCRdb ran MiXCR on the 5' RACE reads. Here the sample spans about 330,000 distinct CDR3 sequences, approximately 8% being singletons. As to this clonotype: Its antigen is unidentified.

This material consisted of PBMCs, taken 45 days after the first yellow fever vaccination. The origin of this receptor is a young man who received the YFV17D yellow fever vaccine.

The CDR3 DNA reads as TGTGCCAGCAGCTTTACGGGCCAACCGGCCTACGGCTACACCTTC. Its protein product is CASSFTGQPAYGYTF. The chain uses TRBV7-9 and TRBJ1-2, with D uncertain. CDR3 length: 15 residues. CDR1 is SEHNR and CDR2 is FQNEAQ in the germline V gene (reference sequence). Trimming left V 3 bases short and J 8 bases short, with 19 bases between.